A selection of T cell receptor beta chains follows, all from one sample in a study of T cells after yellow fever vaccination. TCRdb reprocessed the 5' RACE reads with MiXCR, giving one entry per CDR3 protein. The data show roughly 520,000 distinct CDR3 sequences, about a fifth seen once. The sequencing used PBMCs, collected roughly 20 days after the first yellow fever vaccination. Every receptor here comes from a man between 18 and 35 years old who received the YFV17D yellow fever vaccine. The CDR3 runs from the conserved cysteine through the conserved F or W. Fields, in order: V gene, D gene, J gene, clone size, CDR3 DNA, CDR3 protein. D genes are given only for firm matches. Some rows mark clone size as missing; the rest say once, few, many or name a class of expanded clone.

TRBV6-5	-	TRBJ2-1	few	TGTGCCAGCAGTTACCTAAGCCTTATTTACAATGAGCAGTTCTTC	CASSYLSLIYNEQFF
TRBV29-1	TRBD1	TRBJ2-7	-	TGCAGCGCCTTGGACAGGGACTACGAGCAGTACTTC	CSALDRDYEQYF
TRBV20-1	TRBD1	TRBJ2-2	-	TGCAGTGCTAGAGGACAGGGTTCCGGGGAGCTGTTTTTT	CSARGQGSGELFF
TRBV28	TRBD1	TRBJ2-1	few	TGTGCCAGTGAACAGGGGCCCTACAATGAGCAGTTCTTC	CASEQGPYNEQFF
TRBV18	-	TRBJ2-5	-	TGTGCCAGCTCACCAGGATACAAGGAGACCCAGTACTTC	CASSPGYKETQYF
TRBV4-2	TRBD1	TRBJ2-7	-	TGTGCCAGCAGGTCAGGGGGCGCGCTATCATACGAGCAGTACTTC	CASRSGGALSYEQYF
TRBV7-2	TRBD2	TRBJ2-3	-	TGTGCCAGCAGCAGGACTAGCGGGTGGGCAGATACGCAGTATTTT	CASSRTSGWADTQYF
TRBV1	-	TRBJ2-1	few	TGCACCAGCAGCCAAGAGAGCAGGTCGAGCGGGGGGGCCAATGAGCAGTTCTTC	CTSSQESRSSGGANEQFF
TRBV6-5	-	TRBJ2-3	few	TGTGCCAGCAGTTTGTGGGGGCAAGCGGATACGCAGTATTTT	CASSLWGQADTQYF
TRBV10-2	TRBD1	TRBJ2-5	-	TGCGCCAGCAGTGAGGTAGGGGGCGGAGAGACCCAGTACTTC	CASSEVGGGETQYF
TRBV11-2	-	TRBJ1-5	many	TGTGCCAGCAGCTTAGTGGGGGGGAAGGATCAGCCCCAGCATTTT	CASSLVGGKDQPQHF
TRBV5-1	TRBD1	TRBJ2-1	-	TGCGCCAGCAGCTGGACGGGACAGGGGGCCGATGAGCAGTTCTTC	CASSWTGQGADEQFF
TRBV5-8	TRBD1	TRBJ2-1	few	TGTGCCAGCAGCTCGGACAGGGGATACAATGAGCAGTTCTTC	CASSSDRGYNEQFF
TRBV20-1	-	TRBJ2-6	-	TGCAGTTTTAGGGCCCAGGGTCAGGGCTCTGGGGCCAACGTCCTGACTTTC	CSFRAQGQGSGANVLTF
TRBV20-1	-	TRBJ2-7	-	TGCAGTGCTAGAGATCGTCGCCTGAGTGGCGAGCAGTACTTC	CSARDRRLSGEQYF
TRBV28	TRBD1	TRBJ2-3	-	TGTGCCATCAAGCGGGACAGGGTATCAGATACGCAGTATTTT	CAIKRDRVSDTQYF
TRBV4-2	-	TRBJ2-1	-	TGTGCCAGCAGCCAAATACCGAGGAATGAGCAGTTCTTC	CASSQIPRNEQFF
TRBV5-1	-	TRBJ2-3	many	TGCGCCAGCAGCTCCGGGACGCAGCAACCCCGAAGGAGCACAGATACGCAGTATTTT	CASSSGTQQPRRSTDTQYF
TRBV5-1	TRBD1	TRBJ2-7	-	TGCGCCAGCAGCTTGACCGGGACAGGGAAGCACGAGCAGTACTTC	CASSLTGTGKHEQYF
TRBV9	-	TRBJ2-1	few	TGTGCCAGCAGCGCCCCGAGGCAAATGGAGCAGTTCTTC	CASSAPRQMEQFF
TRBV6-5	TRBD2	TRBJ2-5	-	TGTGCCAGCAGTTACTCGATACCGGGGGGGGGTTTCGGGGAGACCCAGTACTTC	CASSYSIPGGGFGETQYF
TRBV4-3	-	TRBJ2-4	few	TGCGCCAGCAGCGCGTCGGCTCTCAACATTCAGTACTTC	CASSASALNIQYF
TRBV27	-	TRBJ1-4	-	TGTGCCAGCAGTTTAACATATCAAGTAGAAAAACTGTTTTTT	CASSLTYQVEKLFF
TRBV5-1	-	TRBJ2-7	many	TGCGCCAGCAGCTTGGATGGCGGCGAGCAGTACTTC	CASSLDGGEQYF
TRBV12-3/TRBV12-4	-	TRBJ2-2	-	TGTGCCAGCAGTTTTGAGGGTGTTTACCGAGTTTGGACCGGGGAGCTGTTTTTT	CASSFEGVYRVWTGELFF
TRBV7-2	-	TRBJ2-5	-	TGTGCCAGCAGCGGGGGCCCGCAGGGGATGGGTGGGGAGACCCAGTACTTC	CASSGGPQGMGGETQYF
TRBV7-2	-	TRBJ2-1	-	TGTGCCAGCAGCCCCCTCTCGCATAGCTCCTACAATGAGCAGTTCTTC	CASSPLSHSSYNEQFF
TRBV15	TRBD2	TRBJ2-1	-	TGTGCCACCAATCTCCGGCGGGGGGGGTACAATGAGCAGTTCTTC	CATNLRRGGYNEQFF
TRBV18	TRBD1	TRBJ1-2	-	TGTGCCAGCTCACCAGACAGGGCTGCCCAAGTGAGCTACACCTTC	CASSPDRAAQVSYTF
TRBV7-2	-	TRBJ2-1	-	TGTGCCAGCAGCACCGCGGTTTACAATGAGCAGTTCTTC	CASSTAVYNEQFF
TRBV3-1	-	TRBJ2-5	-	TGTGCCAGCAGCCGCAAGGGGGAAGAGACCCAGTACTTC	CASSRKGEETQYF
TRBV7-2	-	TRBJ2-1	few	TGTGCCAGCAGCTCTAACGGGGGGCAGGATGAGCAGTTCTTC	CASSSNGGQDEQFF
TRBV29-1	TRBD1	TRBJ2-7	few	TGCAGCGTATCACAGGGGGGCTACGAGCAGTACTTC	CSVSQGGYEQYF
TRBV19	-	TRBJ1-2	-	TGTGCCAGTAGTATCACAGGCAGTTATGGCTACACCTTC	CASSITGSYGYTF
TRBV7-9	-	TRBJ2-4	few	TGTGCCAGCACCTCCAGCAAAAACATTCAGTACTTC	CASTSSKNIQYF
TRBV10-3	TRBD1	TRBJ2-3	few	TGTGCCATCAGTGGGACAGGGGATTTGGTGAATACGCAGTATTTT	CAISGTGDLVNTQYF
TRBV7-2	-	TRBJ2-7	-	TGTGCCAGCAGCTTAGTTATCGACGAGCAGTACTTC	CASSLVIDEQYF
TRBV7-9	TRBD2	TRBJ2-1	-	TGTGCCAGCAGCTTAGCCCCGACTAGCGGGGGGTACAATGAGCAGTTCTTC	CASSLAPTSGGYNEQFF
TRBV10-2	-	TRBJ2-7	once	TGCGCCACCGGGCAAAGGATTACCTACGAGCAGTACTTC	CATGQRITYEQYF
TRBV20-1	TRBD2	TRBJ2-7	-	TGCAGTGCTACTAGCGGGAGCTCCTACGAGCAGTACTTC	CSATSGSSYEQYF
TRBV5-1	-	TRBJ2-3	few	TGCGCCAGCACACAACAGGGAAGCACAGATACGCAGTATTTT	CASTQQGSTDTQYF
TRBV18	-	TRBJ2-5	many	TGTGCCAGCTCAAGGGTGGACGAGACCCAGTACTTC	CASSRVDETQYF
TRBV6-2/TRBV6-3	TRBD1	TRBJ1-1	many	TGTGCCAGCAGTTATTTCGGGACAGTTGAAGCTTTCTTT	CASSYFGTVEAFF
TRBV12-3/TRBV12-4	TRBD2	TRBJ2-1	-	TGTGCCAGCAGTCCTACACCGGGACTAGCGGGGGGTTATACCTACAATGAGCAGTTCTTC	CASSPTPGLAGGYTYNEQFF
TRBV2	-	TRBJ1-1	few	TGTGCCAGCAGAACCTTCGAGGGTCTTGAAGCTTTCTTT	CASRTFEGLEAFF
TRBV7-6	-	TRBJ2-1	-	TGTGCCAGCAGCTTAAACGGCGGCATACAGACGTACAATGAGCAGTTCTTC	CASSLNGGIQTYNEQFF
TRBV30	-	TRBJ1-1	-	TGTGCCTGGAGAGGACTAGTCGCTGAAGCTTTCTTT	CAWRGLVAEAFF
TRBV20-1	-	TRBJ1-5	few	TGCAGTGCTCGCGGGAATGATCAGCCCCAGCATTTT	CSARGNDQPQHF
TRBV4-3	TRBD2	TRBJ2-5	-	TGCGCCAGCAGCCAAGATGGCGGGGGGCAAGAGACCCAGTACTTC	CASSQDGGGQETQYF
TRBV5-1	-	TRBJ2-5	few	TGCGCCAGCAGCCCGAGCGTGGGGACGAAAGAGACCCAGTACTTC	CASSPSVGTKETQYF
TRBV10-3	-	TRBJ1-2	-	TGTGCCATCAGTGAGTCGAACAGGGAGGTCTATGGCTACACCTTC	CAISESNREVYGYTF
TRBV4-3	-	TRBJ2-3	few	TGCGCCAGCAGCCAAGCTCAAGCCTCCAGTAGAAGCACAGATACGCAGTATTTT	CASSQAQASSRSTDTQYF
TRBV5-1	-	TRBJ2-2	few	TGCGCCAGCAGTGGCCATCGGAACACCGGGGAGCTGTTTTTT	CASSGHRNTGELFF
TRBV29-1	-	TRBJ2-1	few	TGCAGCGTCAGGGGAGACAGCTCCTACAATGAGCAGTTCTTC	CSVRGDSSYNEQFF
TRBV4-1	-	TRBJ1-6	-	TGCGCCAGCAGCTCCCGACAGAGCACTAATTCACCCCTCCACTTT	CASSSRQSTNSPLHF